The clone carrying this TCR beta chain was observed many times. Its specificity is unknown. The entry originates in a study of regulatory T cells in long-lasting Graves disease. Stated time point: persistent/refractory GD, antithyroid drugs over 5 years with positive TRAb. TCR sequences were obtained from RNA taken from PBMCs. Patients of an endocrinology department in Xi'an, China, were included. Whole-study results and caveats: Among the persistent patients, 2,500 to 3,500 public clonotypes were shared, more than the roughly 990 shared among new patients. Segments TRBV28, TRBJ1-2 and TRBJ2-5 showed preferential usage in persistent disease.

TCR beta libraries were built with iRepertoire HTBI primers and Arm-PCR of CDR3 regions. TCRdb ran MiXCR on the multiplex PCR reads and lists one entry per CDR3 protein. The table includes over 300,000 distinct CDR3 sequences, 20% detected once. The CDR3 totals 15 residues. Germline V gene lookup returns CDR1 LGHDT and CDR2 YNNKEL (reference sequence). Trimming left V 7 bases short and J 1 base short, with 16 bases between. The material was peripheral blood mononuclear cells (PBMCs), obtained when the disease was refractory, from a patient treated with antithyroid drugs. This sequence originates from a female donor with Graves disease. The chain carries TRBV3-1 and TRBJ2-5; weak D call: TRBD2 (6 bases). CDR3 sequence: CASNPSVSIQETQYF. Written as DNA, the CDR3 is TGTGCCAGCAACCCTAGCGTCTCTATCCAAGAGACCCAGTACTTC.